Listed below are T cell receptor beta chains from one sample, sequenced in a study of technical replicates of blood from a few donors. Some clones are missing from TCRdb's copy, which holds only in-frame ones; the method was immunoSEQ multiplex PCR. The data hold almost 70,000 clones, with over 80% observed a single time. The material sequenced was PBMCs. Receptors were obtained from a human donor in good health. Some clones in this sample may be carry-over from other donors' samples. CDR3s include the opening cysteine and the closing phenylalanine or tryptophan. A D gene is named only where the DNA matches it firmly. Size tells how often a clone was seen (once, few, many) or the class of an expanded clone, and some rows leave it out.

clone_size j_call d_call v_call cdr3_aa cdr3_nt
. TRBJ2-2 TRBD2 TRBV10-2 CAIGTSGRETGELFF TGCGCCATAGGGACTAGCGGGAGAGAAACCGGGGAGCTGTTTTTT
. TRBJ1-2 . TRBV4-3 CASSHTVGVNYGYTF TGCGCCAGCAGCCATACAGTAGGGGTTAACTATGGCTACACCTTC
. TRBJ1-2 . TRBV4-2 CASSQDLGGDPGYTF TGTGCCAGCAGCCAAGATTTAGGGGGAGATCCTGGCTACACCTTC
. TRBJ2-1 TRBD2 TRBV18 CASSPRVAGLDNEQFF TGTGCCAGCTCACCCCGAGTAGCGGGGTTGGACAATGAGCAGTTCTTC
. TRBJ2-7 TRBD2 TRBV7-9 CASSPPASGGEQYF TGTGCCAGCAGCCCCCCCGCGTCGGGAGGCGAGCAGTACTTC
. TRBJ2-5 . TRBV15 CATSSIGGSWETQYF TGTGCCACCAGCTCCATCGGAGGTTCGTGGGAGACCCAGTACTTC
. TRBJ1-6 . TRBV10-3 CAISESSDRRNSPLHF TGTGCCATCAGTGAGTCAAGCGACAGGCGTAATTCACCCCTCCACTTT
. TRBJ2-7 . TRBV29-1 CSSGEGYEQYF TGCAGCTCCGGGGAAGGGTACGAGCAGTACTTC
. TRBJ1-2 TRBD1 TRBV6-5 CASRNRGGYTF TGTGCCAGCAGAAACAGGGGGGGCTACACCTTC
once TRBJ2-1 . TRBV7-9 CASSLVRGGYNEQFF TGTGCCAGCAGCTTAGTAAGGGGGGGGTACAATGAGCAGTTCTTC
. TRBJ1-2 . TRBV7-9 CASSLVQGSYGYTF TGTGCCAGCAGCTTAGTTCAGGGAAGCTATGGCTACACCTTC
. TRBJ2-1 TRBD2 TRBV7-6 CASSLGTMPTEQFF TGTGCCAGCAGCCTCGGGACTATGCCCACTGAGCAGTTCTTC
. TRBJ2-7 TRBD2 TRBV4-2 CASSQAPGGPSYEQYF TGTGCCAGCAGCCAAGCCCCGGGAGGGCCCTCCTACGAGCAGTACTTC
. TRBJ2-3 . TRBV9 CASSGLGAYTDTQYF TGTGCCAGCAGCGGACTAGGGGCATACACAGATACGCAGTATTTT
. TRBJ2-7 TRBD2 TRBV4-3 CASSQDPAGGFEQYF TGCGCCAGCAGCCAAGACCCAGCGGGGGGCTTCGAGCAGTACTTC
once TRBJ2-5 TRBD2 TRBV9 CASSLRGGRERGGAQETQYF TGTGCCAGCAGCCTCCGAGGGGGTCGGGAGCGGGGGGGCGCTCAAGAGACCCAGTACTTC